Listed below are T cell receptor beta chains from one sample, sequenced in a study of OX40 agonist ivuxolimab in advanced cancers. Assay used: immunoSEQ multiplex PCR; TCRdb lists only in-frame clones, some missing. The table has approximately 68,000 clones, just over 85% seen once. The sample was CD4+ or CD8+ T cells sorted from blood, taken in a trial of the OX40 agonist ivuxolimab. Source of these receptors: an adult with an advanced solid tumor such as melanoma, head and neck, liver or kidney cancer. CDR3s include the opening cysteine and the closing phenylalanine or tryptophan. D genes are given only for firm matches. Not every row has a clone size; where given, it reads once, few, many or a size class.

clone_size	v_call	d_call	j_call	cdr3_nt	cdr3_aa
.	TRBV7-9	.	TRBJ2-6	TGTGCCAGCAGCTTACGGGGCTCTGGGGCCAACGTCCTGACTTTC	CASSLRGSGANVLTF
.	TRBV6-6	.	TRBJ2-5	TGTGCCAGCAGTTATACCCCGGGACGAAGGGAAGAGACCCAGTACTTC	CASSYTPGRREETQYF
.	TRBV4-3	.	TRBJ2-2	TGCGCCAGCAGCCAAGCGAGTGGATGGGAGCTGTTTTTT	CASSQASGWELFF
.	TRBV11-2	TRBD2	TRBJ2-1	TGTGCCAGCAGCTCAGAAGGACTAGCGGGAGCGGTGCAGTTCTTC	CASSSEGLAGAVQFF
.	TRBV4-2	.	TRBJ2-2	TGTGCCAGCAACAGACTAGGCCCCACCGGGGAGCTGTTTTTT	CASNRLGPTGELFF
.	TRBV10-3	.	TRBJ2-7	TGTGCCATCAGTGGAGCAGTTTCCTACGAGCAGTACTTC	CAISGAVSYEQYF
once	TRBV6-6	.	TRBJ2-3	TGTGCCAGCAGTCCCCCCGAGGTGAATACGCAGTATTTT	CASSPPEVNTQYF
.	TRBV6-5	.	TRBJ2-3	TGTGCCAGCAGTTTGTCGGGCCCCGGGACAGATACGCAGTATTTT	CASSLSGPGTDTQYF
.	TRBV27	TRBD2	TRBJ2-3	TGTGCCAGCAGGCCGATGGGTAGCGGGAGGGCCACAGATACGCAGTATTTT	CASRPMGSGRATDTQYF
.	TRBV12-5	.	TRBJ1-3	TGTGCTAGTGGTTTAGACAGAAACACCATATATTTT	CASGLDRNTIYF
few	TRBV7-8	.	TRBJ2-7	TGTGCCAGCAGCTTAAGGCAGGCGGGTAGTTCCTACGAGCAGTACTTC	CASSLRQAGSSYEQYF
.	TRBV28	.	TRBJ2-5	TGTGCCAGCATGGCAGAGACCCAGTACTTC	CASMAETQYF
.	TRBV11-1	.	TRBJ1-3	TGTGCCAGCAGCTTCGTAGGAAACACCATATATTTT	CASSFVGNTIYF
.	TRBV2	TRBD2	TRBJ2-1	TGTGCCAGCAGAAAAATAGCGGGGGCTGACAATGAGCAGTTCTTC	CASRKIAGADNEQFF
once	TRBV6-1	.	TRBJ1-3	TGTGCCAGCAGTGATGTCACCTCCGGCTCTGGAAACACCATATATTTT	CASSDVTSGSGNTIYF
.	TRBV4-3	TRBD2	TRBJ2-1	TGCGCCAGCAGCCAAGAACTAGCGGGAAGGGGAAATGAGCAGTTCTTC	CASSQELAGRGNEQFF
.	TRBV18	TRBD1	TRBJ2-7	TGTGCCAGCTCATTCCGGGACAGGTCATACGAGCAGTACTTC	CASSFRDRSYEQYF
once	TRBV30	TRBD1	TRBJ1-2	TGTGCCTGGAGTGTACCCCCGGAACAGGGGGCGCTTGACTATGGCTACACCTTC	CAWSVPPEQGALDYGYTF
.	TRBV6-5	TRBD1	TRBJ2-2	TGTGCCATCAGGAGAGACAGGGGGAGCTCCGGGGAGCTGTTTTTT	CAIRRDRGSSGELFF
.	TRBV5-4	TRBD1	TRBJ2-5	TGTGCCAGCAGCCGAGGGACAGGGGGCTTGGAGACCCAGTACTTC	CASSRGTGGLETQYF
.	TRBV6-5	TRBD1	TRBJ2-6	TGTGCCAGCAGGACCACAGGGGTCGGGGCCAACGTCCTGACTTTC	CASRTTGVGANVLTF
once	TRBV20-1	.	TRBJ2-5	TGCAGTGCTAGACCCGCAGAGACCCAGTACTTC	CSARPAETQYF
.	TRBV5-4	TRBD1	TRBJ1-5	TGTGCCAGCAGCTTGGATGGACAGGGAGCAAATCAGCCCCAGCATTTT	CASSLDGQGANQPQHF
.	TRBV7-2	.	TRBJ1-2	TGTGCCAGCAGCCAGGGGCAGGGCTATGGCTACACCTTC	CASSQGQGYGYTF
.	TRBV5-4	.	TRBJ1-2	TGTGCCAGCAGCCAAACAGGACACTGGGCAGGCTACACCTTC	CASSQTGHWAGYTF
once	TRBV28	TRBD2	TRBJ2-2	TGTGCCAGCAGTTTGCCGCGGGGGGCCGGGGAGCTGTTTTTT	CASSLPRGAGELFF
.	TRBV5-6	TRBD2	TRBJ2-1	TGTGCCAGCAGCGGGACTACCTCCAGTGAGCAGTTCTTC	CASSGTTSSEQFF
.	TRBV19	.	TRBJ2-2	TGTGCCAGTAGTCCTGGCCCGAGTCGAAACACCGGGGAGCTGTTTTTT	CASSPGPSRNTGELFF